This T cell receptor (beta chain) appears in the sequencing data of a study of cytomegalovirus exposure and HLA in healthy donors. As for the study in general: The same platform used for the 666 first-cohort repertoires was also used for the 90 to 150 validation repertoires, as a later analysis reported.

Study results and caveats: Clusters of TCRs from the first cohort tended to co-occur in the 120 or so validation repertoires (as a later analysis found). There were about 160 TCR beta chains listed as cytomegalovirus-associated.

Profiling relied on immunoSEQ multiplex PCR, and the TCRdb table lists in-frame clones only, not all of them. The repertoire has tens of thousands of clones, roughly 94% of them found once; the top ten carry around 0.69%. The CDR3 has 14 residues. The germline CDR1 and CDR2 sequences are SGDLS and YYNGEE. Trimming pared 2 bases from V and 1 base from J, leaving 9 bases between. In regard to this clone: The target antigen is unknown.

The sequence was collected from a woman younger than 35 in good health and CMV-seronegative. Sequenced: PBMCs. This chain links TRBV9 with TRBJ1-1; no reliable D call. The chain's CDR3 is CASSVLTPNTEAFF. CDR3 sequence (DNA): TGTGCCAGCAGCGTCCTGACACCGAACACTGAAGCTTTCTTT.